This entry lists 20 T cell receptor beta chains sequenced from one sample in a study of blood T cell repertoires in COVID-19. Assay used: immunoSEQ multiplex PCR; TCRdb lists only in-frame clones, some missing. This sample has roughly 340,000 clones, with around 87% found just once. The sample comprised PBMCs or T cells enriched from blood (not recorded which). All receptors derive from a man younger than 30 who had recovered from COVID-19.

The V call is TRBV5-1, the J call TRBJ1-6, with 10 bases matching TRBD1. CDR1 and CDR2 from the germline V gene are SGHRS and YFSETQ. The J segment lost 14 bases and the V segment lost 4 bases, leaving 9 bases of the junction unmatched. This CDR3 is built from 14 residues. CDR3 residues: CASSPGQGPGALHF. The CDR3 DNA is TGCGCCAGCAGCCCGGGACAGGGGCCCGGGGCCCTCCACTTT. Full variable domain (outside the CDR3, taken from reference TRBV5-1 and TRBJ1-6): KAGVTQTPRYLIKTRGQQVTLSCSPISGHRSVSWYQQTPGQGLQFLFEYFSETQRNKGNFPGRFSGRQFSNSRSEMNVSTLELGDSALYLCASSPGQGPGALHFGNGTRLTVT.

The rearrangement joins TRBV7-2 to TRBJ1-2; 7 bases fit TRBD1. V was pared by 1 base and J by 4 bases, with 3 bases of the junction left unmatched. The V gene's germline CDR1 is SGHTA and CDR2 FQGNSA. CDR3 size: 14 residues. The CDR3, as DNA: TGTGCCAGCAGCTTAGGACAGGGCGGCTATGGCTACACCTTC. It codes for CASSLGQGGYGYTF.

In DNA form, the CDR3 reads TGTGCCAGTAGACTTACAGGGGACACTGAAGCTTTCTTT. This gives the protein CASRLTGDTEAFF. The rearrangement joins TRBV19 to TRBJ1-1, with 7 bases identical to TRBD1. Germline V gene data show CDR1 as LNHDA and CDR2 as SQIVND (reference sequence). V shed 6 bases and J 3 bases; nucleotides not matched to a gene: 4. CDR3 size: 13 residues.

The genes are TRBV27 and TRBJ2-5; D is perhaps TRBD1 (6 bases). This CDR3 has 13 amino acids. V lost 6 bases and J lost 5, with 13 bases in between. Germline V gene sequence: CDR1 MNHEY, CDR2 SMNVEV (reference sequence). The CDR3 sequence is CASSKDSVETQYF. Written as DNA, the CDR3 is TGTGCCAGCAGCAAGGACAGTGTGGAGACCCAGTACTTC.

The gene calls are TRBV4-2 and TRBJ2-6; 11 bases are shared with TRBD2. V shed 2 bases, J shed 4 bases, and the junction held 4 bases outside the gene matches. Germline CDR1 reads LGHNA; CDR2 reads YNFKEQ. The CDR3 is 17 residues long. CDR3 DNA sequence: TGTGCCAGCAGCCAAACTAGCGGGAGATCAGGGGCCAACGTCCTGACTTTC. Translating it yields CASSQTSGRSGANVLTF.

The CDR3 DNA reads as TGCGCCAGCAGCCTAAGAGCAGGGGCGGGCACTGAAGCTTTCTTT. Residues: CASSLRAGAGTEAFF. V usage is TRBV4-1 and J usage is TRBJ1-1; the D gene is possibly TRBD1 (6 bases). Per germline, CDR1 MGHRA and CDR2 YSYEKL. The CDR3 is 15 residues long. Between the trimmed V and J ends, which lost 4 bases and 4 bases, there was a span of 16 bases.

V gene TRBV9 combines with J gene TRBJ2-2, with 7 bases aligning to TRBD1. CDR3 length: 15 amino acids. V trimming: 6 bases; J trimming: 5 bases; junction bases outside the gene matches: 10. CDR1 is SGDLS, CDR2 YYNGEE, per germline. The CDR3 nucleotides read TGTGCCAGCAATCCGGGACAGAGTCTTACCGGGGAGCTGTTTTTT. This sequence encodes CASNPGQSLTGELFF.

The rearrangement links TRBV5-1 to TRBJ2-3, with a tentative D call TRBD2 (6 bases). CDR3 size: 16 residues. Germline V gives CDR1 SGHRS, CDR2 YFSETQ. V was clipped by 4 bases and J by 0 bases, with 15 bases between them. CDR3 bases: TGCGCCAGCAGCCCTTGGGGAAGCGGGAGCACAGATACGCAGTATTTT. This gives the protein CASSPWGSGSTDTQYF.

Remarks on this clone: The sample contains more than one DNA sequence encoding this CDR3. This chain joins TRBV12-3 or TRBV12-4 and TRBJ1-1, with 8 nucleotides matching TRBD1. This CDR3 contains 13 residues. The V segment lost 6 bases and the J segment 3 bases; nucleotides outside the gene matches: 3. The CDR3 here is CASRGQGDTEAFF. The CDR3 bases are TGTGCCAGCAGAGGACAGGGCGACACTGAAGCTTTCTTT.

A few counts support this clone. The chain recombines TRBV7-9 with TRBJ2-7; D not resolved. The CDR3 spans 11 residues. CDR1 and CDR2 (germline): SEHNR, FQNEAQ (reference sequence). Trimming removed 8 bases at V and 0 bases at J, with 5 bases between. The CDR3 sequence: CASQASYEQYF. The DNA of the CDR3 is TGTGCCAGCCAGGCCTCCTACGAGCAGTACTTC.

The J gene is TRBJ2-5, the V gene TRBV28; 7 nucleotides align to TRBD2. With 3 bases clipped from V and 4 bases from J, the junction kept 2 bases outside the gene matches. Germline V gene data show CDR1 as MDHEN and CDR2 as SYDVKM. The CDR3 consists of 13 residues. In nucleotides, the CDR3 is TGTGCCAGCAGTTTCCCGGGGGGAGAGACCCAGTACTTC. Protein sequence: CASSFPGGETQYF.

Only one count was recorded for this clone. As DNA, the CDR3 is TGTGCCAGCAGCCCTTATCCAGATACGCAGTATTTT. Translation: CASSPYPDTQYF. This chain links TRBV7-8 with TRBJ2-3; D is unclear. CDR3 length: 12 residues. V lost 5 bases and J lost 4, with 7 bases in between. CDR1 is SGHVS and CDR2 is FQNEAQ in the germline V gene.

The genes are TRBV2 and TRBJ1-5; D remains ambiguous. Germline V lookup: CDR1 SNHLY, CDR2 FYNNEI. Trimming cost V 3 bases and J 5 bases, with 5 bases left between them. There are 12 residues in the CDR3. CDR3 sequence (DNA): TGTGCCAGCAGTGATAACTATCAGCCCCAGCATTTT. The encoded protein is CASSDNYQPQHF.

In regard to this clone: Other nucleotide sequences in the sample specify the same CDR3. The J gene is TRBJ1-5, the V gene TRBV5-1, with 7 nucleotides matching TRBD1. Losses at the gene ends were 5 bases for V and 2 bases for J; bases not matched to a gene: 4. The CDR3 spans 14 residues. Germline-derived CDR1 and CDR2 are SGHRS and YFSETQ. In DNA, the CDR3 is TGCGCCAGCAGTTCCGGGACAGGCAATCAGCCCCAGCATTTT. This sequence encodes CASSSGTGNQPQHF.

The chain uses TRBV7-9 and TRBJ1-6; D call uncertain. Germline CDR1 is SEHNR and CDR2 is FQNEAQ (reference sequence). This CDR3 has 11 amino acids. The V gene lost 4 bases and the J gene lost 11 bases, with 6 bases spanning the gap. The CDR3 DNA reads as TGTGCCAGCAGCTCGTATACACCCCTCCACTTT. It codes for CASSSYTPLHF.

CDR3 nucleotide sequence: TGCGCCAGCAGCTACTCAGGACAGGGCAGAACCTACGAGCAGTACTTC. Translating gives CASSYSGQGRTYEQYF. J is TRBJ2-7 and V is TRBV5-1; TRBD1 matches at 8 bases. Losses at the gene ends were 3 bases for V and 2 bases for J; bases not matched to a gene: 10. The CDR3 has 16 amino acids. The germline V gene encodes CDR1 SGHRS and CDR2 YFSETQ.

Comments on this clone: The same CDR3 is also encoded by other DNA sequences in this sample. The chain has TRBV7-9 and TRBJ2-2, with D uncertain. Germline CDR1 reads SEHNR; CDR2 reads FQNEAQ (reference sequence). This CDR3 is 12 amino acids long. With 3 bases removed from V and 6 bases from J, the gap between germline ends came to 5 bases. The CDR3, as DNA: TGTGCCAGCAGCTTGGGCGCCGGGGAGCTGTTTTTT. Protein: CASSLGAGELFF.

The chain carries TRBV6-6 and TRBJ2-7; a possible D gene is TRBD2 (5 bases). In germline, CDR1 is MNHNY, CDR2 SVGAGI (reference sequence). CDR3 size: 14 residues. The V end was cut by 7 bases, the J end by 1 base, with 14 bases between. DNA for the CDR3: TGTGCCAGCACCATAGGGAGCGGTTCCTACGAGCAGTACTTC. Translating gives CASTIGSGSYEQYF.

This chain joins TRBV6-4 and TRBJ2-1; D is ambiguous. Germline CDR1 reads MRHNA; CDR2 reads SNTAGT. The V end lost 10 bases, the J end lost 3 bases, and 19 bases lay between the germline ends. This CDR3 region has 15 residues. The CDR3 sequence is CATLGPKSYYNEQFF. As DNA, the CDR3 is TGTGCCACCCTTGGGCCCAAATCGTACTACAATGAGCAGTTCTTC.

V gene TRBV7-8 combines with J gene TRBJ2-7, with D possibly TRBD2 on 6 matching bases. From germline, CDR1 is SGHVS and CDR2 FQNEAQ. The CDR3 loop spans 14 amino acids. The germline V and J ends were trimmed by 0 bases and 2 bases, with 8 bases remaining between them. Here the CDR3 DNA reads TGTGCCAGCAGCTTAGCGGGGGAGGCCTACGAGCAGTACTTC. This encodes CASSLAGEAYEQYF.